Included here is one T cell receptor (beta chain) sequence, with context. A junction boundary mismatches the germline segment, possibly from a read error. TCRdb's copy holds only in-frame clones and misses some; the assay was immunoSEQ multiplex PCR. Among some 180,000 clones, more than 80% were seen once, and the ten largest hold roughly 6.2%. The study counted Cohort 3 donors as recovered given two negative PCRs, clearance, or symptom resolution. The sample originates from a study of blood T cell repertoires in COVID-19. Study-wide background: COVID-19 samples collected from the United States, Italy and Spain covered acute and convalescent phases. PBMCs, B-cell-depleted T cells, or T cells provided the cDNA or gDNA that made up the material.

The CDR3 totals 19 residues. Germline loops: CDR1 SGHRS, CDR2 YFSETQ. This clonotype originated in a man aged 40-55 years who had recovered from COVID-19. The rearrangement joins TRBV5-1 to TRBJ1-2, with TRBD1 matching 10 bases. Sequencing was carried out using PBMCs or T cells enriched from blood (not recorded which). DNA for the CDR3: TGCGCCAGCAGCTTGGCCGGTAATGACAGGGGGCGAGCTAACTATGGCCACACCTTC. It encodes CASSLAGNDRGRANYGHTF.